This T cell receptor (beta chain) was captured by sequencing in a study of T cell responses to AZD1222 COVID-19 vaccine (dated by TCRdb to the early 2020s). At the level of the whole study: A total of more than 230 trial participants underwent TCR sequencing, of whom 207 received two doses of AZD1222 and some 25 received two doses of the MenACWY control vaccine. Trial participants were enrolled by age into subgroups of 18-55, 56-69 and 70-plus years, and about 150, 27 and 61 TCR-sequenced participants, respectively, were included in these subgroups.

On this clone itself: There is no known antigen for this receptor. No clone much larger than this one lies a single base away; base qualities are absent.

The CDR3, from cysteine to phenylalanine, totals 13 residues. Just CDR3 DNA is preserved here, 39 bases in frame from base 1. Sequences MDHEN (CDR1) and SYDVKM (CDR2) are obtained from the germline V gene. At the junction V is shortened by 7 bases and J by 1 base, with 10 bases in between. The CDR3 regions of human TCRbeta chains were analyzed by immunosequencing. The published analysis was carried out like this. Repertoire TCRs were matched against a reference library of SARS-CoV-2-specific TCRs generated with the MIRA antigen-specificity platform. Breadth meant the fraction of unique TCRs that were SARS-CoV-2-associated, whereas depth meant the fraction of total T cells that were SARS-CoV-2-associated. Using the MIRA data, each spike-specific TCR was assigned both to the spike region to which the TCR was reactive and to a CD4 or CD8 class. Log10-transformed breadth and depth values were compared by one-way ANOVA with Sidak's multiple comparisons tests. TCRdb took over this immuneACCESS table, retaining in-frame rearrangements with V and J assigned. Such tables are incomplete; in checked studies, under half of the missing clones stem from an unresolved V gene, and the remainder is unexplained. V, J and clone size reflect that table, while D and trimming were determined from the DNA. In all, the sample holds around 94,000 clones, and 85% of those were seen once. In total, the top ten clones hold 4.5% to 5% of the sample.

The time point label, as the study defines it: about 28 days (+/-7) after the second vaccine dose. Because spike-specific TCR depth and breadth did not differ between the two schedules, AZD1222 recipients who got a second dose at roughly 4 weeks were pooled with those who got a second dose at roughly 12 weeks. Samples from vaccinated people were obtained from the UK trials COV001 and COV002, which included a single-blind randomized controlled phase 2/3 trial of AZD1222 (ChAdOx1 nCoV-19) in healthy adults. For TCRbeta chain sequencing, PBMC samples were collected from trial participants at day 0 and at day 28 after the second dose. The investigation overall reported the following: After two AZD1222 doses, both the breadth and the depth of spike-specific TCRs were significantly higher than at day 0 and than in MenACWY recipients. The 56-69-year group was small, and its depth increase did not reach significance, likely because of low power. Reportedly, close to half of the unique spike-specific TCRs recognized epitopes lying outside the regions that are mutated in the B.1.351 and B.1.1.7 variants. The vaccine-associated CD4 TCRs covered the entire spike protein, and the dominant responses fell in regions 160-218 and 743-854. Conclusions about previously exposed vaccinees were limited because only a handful of AZD1222 recipients were SARS-CoV-2 seropositive at baseline. Participants were mostly white British, with more females than males. The authors suggested clonal diversity may have been underestimated. No day 14 peak-response samples were available, so repertoires were characterized only after the peak T cell response.

The sequence was obtained from an adult who received the AZD1222 COVID-19 vaccine. This sequence uses TRBV28 and TRBJ1-2, with no reliable assignment of the D segment. The starting material was peripheral blood, obtained 28 days after the second AZD1222 dose. The CDR3 protein sequence reads: CASTVNDNYGYTF. The DNA sequence is as follows: TGTGCCAGCACGGTCAATGATAACTATGGCTACACCTTC.